This T cell receptor beta chain was recovered during a study of blood T cell repertoires in COVID-19. Study as a whole: There were acute and convalescent COVID-19 samples, and they came from the United States, Italy and Spain. The cDNA or gDNA used as material had been derived from T cells, B-cell-depleted T cells, or PBMCs.

In the original workflow: Estimates of nucleated cell counts were drawn from the amplification of reference gene primers. The method was immunoSEQ multiplex PCR; TCRdb's version includes in-frame clones alone and lacks a portion of them. That table gives V, J and clone size, and the DNA gave D and trimming. Among about 20,000 clones, about 89% were seen once, and the ten largest hold 4% to 5%. Trimming took 6 bases from V and 8 from J, leaving 14 bases between them. The CDR3 has 13 residues. CDR1 is SEHNR, CDR2 FQNEAQ, per germline (reference sequence). The chain uses TRBV7-9 and TRBJ2-1, with D perhaps TRBD1 (6 bases). The sequence was obtained from a human donor in a cohort sampled during active COVID-19. Sequencing was carried out using peripheral blood. DNA of the CDR3: TGTGCCAGCAGACTTTCGTACAGGGATGAGCAGTTCTTC. This translates into CASRLSYRDEQFF.